One sample yielded the 26 T cell receptor beta chains listed below, sequenced in a study of T cell repertoires in cytomegalovirus infection. One entry per CDR3 protein results from TCRdb running MiXCR on the reads. Of tens of thousands of distinct CDR3 sequences in the sample, just under 4% are singletons; the top ten hold 22%. Sequencing input: PBMCs. The receptor set was obtained from a human donor in good health (CMV status not recorded). Some clones in this sample may be carry-over from other donors' samples.

This clonotype was picked up many times. The chain carries TRBV20-1 and TRBJ2-3; 11 nucleotides align to TRBD2. Per germline, CDR1 DFQATT and CDR2 SNEGSKA (reference sequence). The CDR3 is made up of 15 amino acids. The V segment lost 3 bases and the J segment 4 bases; nucleotides outside the gene matches: 6. CDR3 region: CSASMASGRSDTQYF. The CDR3 DNA reads TGCAGTGCTAGTATGGCTAGCGGGAGGTCAGATACGCAGTATTTT.

This clonotype came up many times. The rearrangement links TRBV7-2 to TRBJ2-7; weak D call: TRBD2 (6 bases). Trimming took off 5 bases at V and 8 bases at J, with 16 bases between the two ends. Germline loops: CDR1 SGHTA, CDR2 FQGNSA. This CDR3 has 13 amino acids. The CDR3 loop reads CASSIGTSKKQYF. The DNA for the CDR3 is TGTGCCAGCAGCATCGGGACTTCTAAGAAGCAGTACTTC.

This clonotype was seen many times. The chain joins TRBV6-1 to TRBJ2-3; the D is unclear. The V gene lost 1 base and the J gene lost 5 bases, with 10 bases spanning the gap. In germline, CDR1 is MNHNS, CDR2 SASEGT. The CDR3 has 14 residues. The CDR3 DNA follows: TGTGCCAGCAGTGAAGTGTCAGTAAGAGATACGCAGTATTTT. Encoded protein: CASSEVSVRDTQYF.

This clonotype was found many times. The chain employs TRBV7-2 and TRBJ2-3, with 14 bases matching TRBD2. This CDR3 has 20 residues. Germline V gene lookup returns CDR1 SGHTA and CDR2 FQGNSA. Trimming cost V 5 bases and J 1 base; bases outside gene matches: 14. In nucleotides, the CDR3 is TGTGCCAGCAGCCTCCGACTAGCGGGAGGGCGGGGAGCGCGCACAGATACGCAGTATTTT. Its protein product is CASSLRLAGGRGARTDTQYF.

This clonotype ranks as medium-sized (0.01 to 0.1%). CDR3 sequence (DNA): TGTGCCAGCAGCTCACGCGGGGGCAATCAGCCCCAGCATTTT. It yields the protein CASSSRGGNQPQHF. The V gene is TRBV7-2, the J gene TRBJ1-5, with D unclear. Trimming cost V 4 bases and J 2 bases, with 9 bases left between them. The germline V gene has CDR1 SGHTA and CDR2 FQGNSA. The CDR3 length is 14 residues.

This clonotype was seen many times. The rearrangement joins TRBV7-8 to TRBJ2-2; TRBD1 aligns across 8 bases. The J segment lost 7 bases and the V segment lost 5 bases, leaving 6 bases of the junction unmatched. Germline-derived CDR1 and CDR2 are SGHVS and FQNEAQ. CDR3 length: 14 residues. The CDR3 DNA reads TGTGCCAGCAGCCTTCGGACAGGGCACGGGGAGCTGTTTTTT. It codes for CASSLRTGHGELFF.

This clonotype was found a few times. This chain joins TRBV6-2 or TRBV6-3 and TRBJ2-1; tentatively, D is TRBD1 or TRBD2 (6 bases each). The CDR3 contains 16 residues. V dropped 0 bases and J dropped 8 bases, with 17 bases sitting between them. Germline V lookup: CDR1 MNHEY, CDR2 SVGEGT. The CDR3 DNA sequence: TGTGCCAGCAGTTACTCCGACTGGGGGGCCCACGATGAGCAGTTCTTC. Translating gives CASSYSDWGAHDEQFF.

At least ten counts were recorded for this clonotype. The chain uses TRBV7-2 and TRBJ1-5; D is uncertain. V lost 0 bases to trimming and J lost 1 base, with 10 bases between them. Per germline, CDR1 SGHTA and CDR2 FQGNSA. CDR3 length: 16 residues. The CDR3 reads CASSLASGISNQPQHF. The CDR3 nucleotides are TGTGCCAGCAGCTTAGCGTCCGGGATAAGCAATCAGCCCCAGCATTTT.

This clonotype came up many times. The chain combines TRBV7-2 with TRBJ2-5; TRBD2 matches at 9 bases. This CDR3 is built from 15 residues. The germline V gene encodes CDR1 SGHTA and CDR2 FQGNSA. The V gene end was trimmed by 3 bases and the J gene end by 2 bases; junction bases not matched to a gene: 4. CDR3 nucleotides: TGTGCCAGCAGCTTTAGCGGGAGTGGGCAAGAGACCCAGTACTTC. Its translation: CASSFSGSGQETQYF.

This clonotype was found many times. It is unclear where the CDR3 begins or ends on the DNA, so no DNA is shown, and the CDR3 is as TCRdb lists it. V is TRBV7-5 and J is TRBJ1-5; the DNA was not used to check the table's D call, TRBD1. TRBV7-5 is a pseudogene. The CDR3 adds up to 17 amino acids, both ends counted. The CDR3 spells CISVSEATDRPGQPQHF.

This clonotype appeared many times. This chain uses TRBV11-2 with TRBJ2-4, with D unclear. Germline lookup yields CDR1 SGHAT and CDR2 FQNNGV. The CDR3 totals 15 residues. Trimming left V 1 base short and J 6 bases short, with 13 bases between. The CDR3 is CASSLVTKSGNIQYF. DNA for the CDR3: TGTGCCAGCAGCTTAGTGACGAAGAGTGGAAACATTCAGTACTTC.

The sample holds many counts of this clonotype. The genes are TRBV20-1 and TRBJ2-7, with D unclear. There are 12 residues in the CDR3. CDR1 and CDR2 (germline): DFQATT, SNEGSKA (reference sequence). The CDR3 DNA sequence: TGCGCTTACCCCGCCGCTTCCTACGAGCAGTACTTC. Residues: CAYPAASYEQYF.

This clonotype was seen at least ten times. V gene TRBV7-2 combines with J gene TRBJ1-4, with 7 bases matching TRBD1. Germline CDR1 reads SGHTA; CDR2 reads FQGNSA. The length of the CDR3 is 13 residues. J was trimmed by 13 bases and V by 5 bases; bases with no gene match: 10. CDR3 sequence reads: CASSPGTDGILFF. Written as DNA, the CDR3 is TGTGCCAGCAGCCCCGGGACAGACGGTATACTGTTTTTT.

There are many counts of this clonotype. The rearrangement links TRBV7-6 to TRBJ2-7; TRBD2 matches 7 bases. With 1 base clipped from V and 7 bases from J, the junction kept 10 bases outside the gene matches. CDR3 size: 15 residues. Germline assignment: CDR1 SGHVS and CDR2 FNYEAQ. In nucleotides, the CDR3 is TGTGCCAGCAGCTTAGGGGCTAGCGGAACGGCGGAGCAGTACTTC. It is translated as CASSLGASGTAEQYF.

This clonotype was counted between two and nine times. CDR3 in DNA: TGTGCCAGCAGCCCCGGACCGCAGCAAGAGACCCAGTACTTC. Translation: CASSPGPQQETQYF. The V gene is TRBV7-2, the J gene TRBJ2-5; D not resolved. The V end lost 5 bases, the J end lost 2 bases, and 12 bases lay between the germline ends. The CDR3 totals 14 residues. Germline V CDR1 and CDR2: SGHTA, FQGNSA.

This chain links TRBV20-1 with TRBJ1-2; 8 bases fit TRBD1. The CDR3 consists of 14 residues. The ends lost 1 base at V and 4 bases at J; junction bases unmatched: 5. CDR1 is DFQATT, CDR2 SNEGSKA, per germline (reference sequence). CDR3: CSARALQGGYGYTF. CDR3 in DNA: TGCAGTGCTAGAGCTTTACAGGGGGGCTATGGCTACACCTTC.

This clonotype was counted many times. The J gene is TRBJ1-1, the V gene TRBV7-2; 8 bases match TRBD1. V dropped 5 bases and J dropped 5; count of bases not matched to a gene: 10. The V gene's germline CDR1 is SGHTA and CDR2 FQGNSA. The CDR3 is made up of 15 amino acids. CDR3: CASSATDRVLTEAFF. In DNA, the CDR3 is TGTGCCAGCAGCGCCACGGACAGGGTCTTGACTGAAGCTTTCTTT.

This clonotype was seen a handful of times. The rearrangement joins TRBV28 to TRBJ2-2; 7 bases are shared with TRBD1. The CDR3 loop spans 15 amino acids. V was pared by 4 bases and J by 2 bases, with 4 bases of the junction left unmatched. Germline values: CDR1 MDHEN, CDR2 SYDVKM. CDR3 coding DNA: TGTGCCAGCAGTTGGGGACAGATTAACACCGGGGAGCTGTTTTTT. Translating it yields CASSWGQINTGELFF.

This clonotype was detected many times. The V call is TRBV7-2, the J call TRBJ2-1; the match to TRBD2 covers 7 bases. With 3 bases clipped from V and 12 bases from J, the junction kept 11 bases outside the gene matches. The CDR3 length is 14 residues. Germline CDR1 SGHTA, CDR2 FQGNSA. CDR3 in DNA: TGTGCCAGCAGCTTGAGGCGGGGGACTCGGGGGCAGTTCTTC. It codes for CASSLRRGTRGQFF.

This clonotype came up many times. The CDR3 DNA is TGTGCCAGCAGCACCCGACAGGGGGCTGGAAACACCATATATTTT. Encoded protein: CASSTRQGAGNTIYF. This rearrangement joins TRBV7-2 to TRBJ1-3; 9 bases are shared with TRBD1. The CDR3 contains 15 residues. Germline CDR1 and CDR2: SGHTA and FQGNSA. V shed 5 bases, J shed 2 bases, and the junction held 4 bases outside the gene matches.

By share of the sample, this clonotype is medium-sized. The rearrangement uses TRBV7-2 and TRBJ2-5; D not certain. Germline V gives CDR1 SGHTA, CDR2 FQGNSA. V was trimmed by 3 bases and J by 2 bases, leaving 4 bases between them. The CDR3 totals 12 residues. The CDR3 region is CASSFGQETQYF. CDR3 DNA: TGTGCCAGCAGCTTTGGACAAGAGACCCAGTACTTC.

The table lists this clonotype with many counts. A junction boundary mismatches the germline segment, possibly from a read error. The chain links TRBV7-2 to TRBJ1-6, with 8 bases fitting TRBD1. The CDR3 loop spans 14 amino acids. The V gene's germline CDR1 is SGHTA and CDR2 FQGNSA. CDR3 bases: TGTGCCAGCAGCTCTGGACAGGGAGCTCGGGGTCTGCGCTTT. It codes for CASSSGQGARGLRF.

This clonotype was counted ten times or more. V usage is TRBV7-8 and J usage is TRBJ1-5; no clear D gene. Deletions cut 0 bases from V and 4 bases from J, with 10 bases between. From germline, CDR1 is SGHVS and CDR2 FQNEAQ. The CDR3 loop spans 15 amino acids. The CDR3 reads CASSLAGIGNQPQHF. The CDR3 DNA is TGTGCCAGCAGCTTAGCCGGGATCGGGAATCAGCCCCAGCATTTT.

The sample holds many counts of this clonotype. The V and J genes are TRBV12-3 or TRBV12-4 and TRBJ2-5; D is undetermined. Trimming removed 5 bases from V and 5 bases from J, with 24 bases in between. This CDR3 comprises 17 residues. CDR3 sequence reads: CASSAHRTRQSRETQYF. The CDR3 DNA is TGTGCCAGCAGTGCCCACAGAACCAGGCAGTCCCGGGAGACCCAGTACTTC.

This clonotype was recorded at least ten times. The chain recombines TRBV7-2 with TRBJ2-7; D is perhaps TRBD2 (5 bases). The CDR3 sequence is 13 residues long. Deletions cut 1 base from V and 7 bases from J, with 11 bases between. The germline V gene encodes CDR1 SGHTA and CDR2 FQGNSA. The CDR3 nucleotides are TGTGCCAGCAGCTTAGTCGGTGAGCGGGAGCAGTACTTC. Translated: CASSLVGEREQYF.

This clonotype was found a few times. The genes are TRBV5-4 and TRBJ1-1; D gene unclear. Trimming cost V 5 bases and J 3 bases, with 11 bases left between them. The V gene's germline CDR1 is SGHNT and CDR2 YYREEE (reference sequence). The CDR3 is made up of 13 amino acids. DNA for the CDR3: TGTGCCAGCAGGTCCGGGGAGGACACTGAAGCTTTCTTT. It translates to CASRSGEDTEAFF.